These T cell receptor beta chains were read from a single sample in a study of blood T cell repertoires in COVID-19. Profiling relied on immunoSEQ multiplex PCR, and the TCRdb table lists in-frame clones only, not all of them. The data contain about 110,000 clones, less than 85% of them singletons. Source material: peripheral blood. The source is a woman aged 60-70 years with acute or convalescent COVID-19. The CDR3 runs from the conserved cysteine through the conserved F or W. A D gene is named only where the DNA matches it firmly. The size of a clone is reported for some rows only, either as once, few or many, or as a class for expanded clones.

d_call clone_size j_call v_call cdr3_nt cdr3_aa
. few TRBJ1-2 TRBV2 TGTGCCAGCGAAGACTACTTGGACTATGGCTACACCTTC CASEDYLDYGYTF
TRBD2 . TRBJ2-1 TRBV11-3 TGTGCCAGCAGCAAGGGACTAGCGGGAGACGGTGAGCAGTTCTTC CASSKGLAGDGEQFF
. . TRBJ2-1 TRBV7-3 TGTGCCAGCAGCCCGTCCGGACAACTCTCCTACAATGAGCAGTTCTTC CASSPSGQLSYNEQFF
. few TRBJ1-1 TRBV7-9 TGTGCCAGCAGCTGGACAGTGAACACTGAAGCTTTCTTT CASSWTVNTEAFF
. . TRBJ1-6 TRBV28 TGTGCCAGCAGCCTCCCGGGGCAGGGGACCTCGGTGGCCCTCCACTTT CASSLPGQGTSVALHF
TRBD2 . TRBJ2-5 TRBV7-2 TGTGCCAGCAGCTTACGGAATCCTGGACTAGCGGGAGAGACCCAGTACTTC CASSLRNPGLAGETQYF
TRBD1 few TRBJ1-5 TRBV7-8 TGTGCCAGCAGCGATAGCGAGGGGGCTGGTCAGCCCCAGCATTTT CASSDSEGAGQPQHF
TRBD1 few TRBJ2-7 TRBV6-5 TGTGCCAGCAGGCTAGGACAGGAACCCTACGAGCAGTACTTC CASRLGQEPYEQYF
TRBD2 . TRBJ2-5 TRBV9 TGTGCCAGCAGCGCGGGAGGGACTAGCGGCCAAGAGACCCAGTACTTC CASSAGGTSGQETQYF
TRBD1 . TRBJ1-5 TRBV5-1 TGCGCCAGCAGTGCTACAGGGGCTCATCAGCCCCAGCATTTT CASSATGAHQPQHF
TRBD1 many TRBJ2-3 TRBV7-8 TGTGCCAGCAGCCTTGGGACAGGGTGGTCAGATACGCAGTATTTT CASSLGTGWSDTQYF